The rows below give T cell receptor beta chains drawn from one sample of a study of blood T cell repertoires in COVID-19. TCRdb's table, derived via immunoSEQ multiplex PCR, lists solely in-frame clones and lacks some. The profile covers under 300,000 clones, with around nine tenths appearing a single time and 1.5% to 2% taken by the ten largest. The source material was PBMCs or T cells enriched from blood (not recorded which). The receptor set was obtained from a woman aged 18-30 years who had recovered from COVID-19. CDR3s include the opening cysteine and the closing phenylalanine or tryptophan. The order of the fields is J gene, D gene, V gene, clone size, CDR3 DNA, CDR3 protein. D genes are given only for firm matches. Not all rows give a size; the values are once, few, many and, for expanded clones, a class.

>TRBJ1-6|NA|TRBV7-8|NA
TGTGCCACCACATCAGGGCTTTCCTCACCCCTCCACTTT
CATTSGLSSPLHF
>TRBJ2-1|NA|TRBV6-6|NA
TGTGCCAGCAGTTATGACAGGGAGCAGTTCTTC
CASSYDREQFF
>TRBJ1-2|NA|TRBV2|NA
TGTGCCAGCAGTCCTCCGACAGTTAGGGACTATGGCTACACCTTC
CASSPPTVRDYGYTF
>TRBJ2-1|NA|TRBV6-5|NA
TGTGCCAGCAGTTTTCTAGCCGAGTCCTACAATGAGCAGTTCTTC
CASSFLAESYNEQFF
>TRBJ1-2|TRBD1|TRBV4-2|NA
TGTGCCAGCGCGCCCGACAGGGCGGCCGGCTACACCTTC
CASAPDRAAGYTF
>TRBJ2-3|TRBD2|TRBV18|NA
TGTGCCAGCTCACGTAGCGGGGGGATCACAGATACGCAGTATTTT
CASSRSGGITDTQYF
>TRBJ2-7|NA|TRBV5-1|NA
TGCGCCAGCAGCTTATTGGACAGCTCCTACGAGCAGTACTTC
CASSLLDSSYEQYF
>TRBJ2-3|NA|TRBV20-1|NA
TGCAGTGCTGAGAGCACAGATACGCAGTATTTT
CSAESTDTQYF
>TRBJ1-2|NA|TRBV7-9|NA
TGTGCCAGCAGCCTGTTCACAGGCTTGCGTAACTATGGCTACACCTTC
CASSLFTGLRNYGYTF
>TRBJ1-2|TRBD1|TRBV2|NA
TGTGCCAGTAACTCCGGACAGGGGGGGTATGGCTACACCTTC
CASNSGQGGYGYTF
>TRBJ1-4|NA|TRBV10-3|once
TGTGCCGTCCGACAGGCAGTGGATGAAAAACTGTTTTTT
CAVRQAVDEKLFF
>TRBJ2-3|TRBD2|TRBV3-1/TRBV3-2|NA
TGTGCCAGCAGCCAAGATAAGGCCGGCGGGGGGGCCCGCCGGTCGGATACGCAGTATTTT
CASSQDKAGGGARRSDTQYF
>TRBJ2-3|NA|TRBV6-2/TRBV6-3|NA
TGTGCCAGCAGCTATTCTATGGAGCATACGCAGTATTTT
CASSYSMEHTQYF
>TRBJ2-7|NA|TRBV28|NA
TGTGCCAGCATGAGCGGGCTCGGGTACGAGCAGTACTTC
CASMSGLGYEQYF
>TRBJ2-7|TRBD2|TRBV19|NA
TGTGCCAGTAGTGCCGGACTAGCGTTCTACGAGCAGTACTTC
CASSAGLAFYEQYF
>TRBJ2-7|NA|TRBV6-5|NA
TGTGCCAGCAGTTACCAAACACATCATCCGTACTTC
CASSYQTHHPYF
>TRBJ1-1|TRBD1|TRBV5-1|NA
TGCGCCAGCACCTTGACAGGGCCCCAAAACACTGAAGCTTTCTTT
CASTLTGPQNTEAFF
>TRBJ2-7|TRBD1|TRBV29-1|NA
TGCAGCGTTGCCCGCGCCGGGACAGGGGACGAGCAGTACTTC
CSVARAGTGDEQYF
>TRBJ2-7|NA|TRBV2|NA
TGTGCCAGCAGTTACCCGGGGAGATACGAGCAGTACTTC
CASSYPGRYEQYF
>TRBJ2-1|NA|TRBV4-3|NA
TGCGCCAGCAGCCATACAGGCCCGAGCTCCTACAATGAGCAGTTCTTC
CASSHTGPSSYNEQFF
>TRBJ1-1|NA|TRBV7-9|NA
TGTGCCAGCACTTCCCAGGGCGTCACTGAAGCTTTCTTT
CASTSQGVTEAFF
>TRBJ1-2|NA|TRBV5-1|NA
TGCGCCAGCAGCCAATCGTCAGGGGACTATGGCTACACCTTC
CASSQSSGDYGYTF
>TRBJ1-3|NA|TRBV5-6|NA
TGTGCCAGCAGCTTGGACCCCGGGCAGGGAGGGCACACCATATATTTT
CASSLDPGQGGHTIYF
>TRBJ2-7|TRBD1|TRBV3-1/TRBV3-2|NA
TGTGCCAGCGTGGACAGGGTGTTGGACGAGCAGTACTTC
CASVDRVLDEQYF
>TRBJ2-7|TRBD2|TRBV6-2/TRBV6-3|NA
TGTGCCAGCAGTTATAGCAGCGGGGCCTACGAGCAGTACTTC
CASSYSSGAYEQYF
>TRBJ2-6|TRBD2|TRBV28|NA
TGTGCCAGCAGTTTAAAATGGGGGCCGGGAGGGGTTCCCCTCTCCGGGGCCAACGTCCTGATTTTC
CASSLKWGPGGVPLSGANVLIF
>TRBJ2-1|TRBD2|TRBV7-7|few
TGTGCTAGCAGCCGCGGGACTAGCCGGTTTGATGCCCAGTTCTTC
CASSRGTSRFDAQFF
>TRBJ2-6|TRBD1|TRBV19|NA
TGTGCCAGTAGTATTGGAATGGGGACAGGGAGTTCTGGGGCCAACGTCCTGACTTTC
CASSIGMGTGSSGANVLTF
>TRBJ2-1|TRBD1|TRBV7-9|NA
TGTGCCAGCAGCCCGGACAGGCTAGGGAATGAGCAGTTCTTC
CASSPDRLGNEQFF
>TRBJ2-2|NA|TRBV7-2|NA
TGTGCCAGCAGTTCAAGCAACACCGGGGAGCTGTTTTTT
CASSSSNTGELFF
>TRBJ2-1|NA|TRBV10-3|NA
TGTGCCATCAATCCGACGGGGGACTCTGGCAATGAGCAGTTCTTC
CAINPTGDSGNEQFF
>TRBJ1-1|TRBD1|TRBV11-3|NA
TGTGCCAGCAGCTTTGCGGGACAGGGAACTGAAGCTTTCTTT
CASSFAGQGTEAFF
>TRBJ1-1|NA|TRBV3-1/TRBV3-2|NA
TGTGCCAGCAGCCAATTTGGGGGGGGCACTGAAGCTTTCTTT
CASSQFGGGTEAFF
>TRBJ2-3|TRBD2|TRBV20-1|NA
TGCAGTGCTAGTCAGTCTGGCGGGGGGTTGCATACGCAGTATTTT
CSASQSGGGLHTQYF
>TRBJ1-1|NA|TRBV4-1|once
TGCGCCAGCAGCCAAGATGGGCAGGTGGGTACTGAAGCTTTCTTT
CASSQDGQVGTEAFF
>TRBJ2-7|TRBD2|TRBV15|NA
TGTGCCACCAGCGGGGACTACTCCTACGAGCAGTACTTC
CATSGDYSYEQYF
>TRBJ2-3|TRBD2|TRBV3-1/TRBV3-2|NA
TGTGCCAGCAGCCAAGGGGTAGGGGTTTCGGGAGGGACTAGCACAGATACGCAGTATTTT
CASSQGVGVSGGTSTDTQYF
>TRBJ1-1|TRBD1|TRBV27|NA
TGTGCCAGCAGTTCCTTAGGACAGGGGGCTCGAGCTTTCTTT
CASSSLGQGARAFF
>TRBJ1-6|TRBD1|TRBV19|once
TGTGCCAGTAGCCTCCGGGACAGCTATAATTCACCCCTCCACTTT
CASSLRDSYNSPLHF
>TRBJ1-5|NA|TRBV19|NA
TGTGCCAGCCAAGGATGGGCCCTTTATAGCAATCAGCCCCAGCATTTT
CASQGWALYSNQPQHF
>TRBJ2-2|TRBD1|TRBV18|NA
TGTGCCAGCTCACCACAAGGGACAGGGGCCGGGGAGCTGTTTTTT
CASSPQGTGAGELFF
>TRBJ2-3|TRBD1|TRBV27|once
TGTGCCAGCAGTTCCCGATTCGGACAGGGTCCAGATACGCAGTATTTT
CASSSRFGQGPDTQYF
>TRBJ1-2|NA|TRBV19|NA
TGTGCCAGTAGTGTCACCCCCCAGGGCTACTATGGCTACACCTTC
CASSVTPQGYYGYTF
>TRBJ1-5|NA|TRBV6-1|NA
TGTGCCAGCAGTGAACGGGGCAGGGGTGGCAATCAGCCCCAGCATTTT
CASSERGRGGNQPQHF
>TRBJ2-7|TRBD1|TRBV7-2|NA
TGTGCCAGCAGCACTGCCGGGACAGGGTACTACGAGCAGTACTTC
CASSTAGTGYYEQYF
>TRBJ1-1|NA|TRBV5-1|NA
TGCGCCAGCAGTGGGGGCGTAGGCGCTTTGAACACTGAAGCTTTCTTT
CASSGGVGALNTEAFF
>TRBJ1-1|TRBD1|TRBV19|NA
TGTGCCAGTAGTATTCGGGACAGGGAAGCTTTCTTT
CASSIRDREAFF
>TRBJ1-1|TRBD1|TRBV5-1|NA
TGCGCCAGCAGCTTATCGGGACAGACAACTGAAGCTTTCTTT
CASSLSGQTTEAFF
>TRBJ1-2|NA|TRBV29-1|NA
TGCAGCGCCCAAGGCACGGGTGACCGAGCTAACTATGGCTACACCTTC
CSAQGTGDRANYGYTF
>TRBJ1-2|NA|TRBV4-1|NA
TGCGCCAGCAGCCAAGACGCAGTCTATGGCTACACCTTC
CASSQDAVYGYTF
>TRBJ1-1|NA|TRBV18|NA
TGTGCCAGCTCACCACCGCTAAACACTGAAGCTTTCTTT
CASSPPLNTEAFF
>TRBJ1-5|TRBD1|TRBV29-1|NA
TGCAGCGTCGAACAGGGGCCCAATCAGCCCCAGCATTTT
CSVEQGPNQPQHF
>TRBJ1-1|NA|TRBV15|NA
TGTGCCACCAGCAGCAACAGGGTGTTAGTTTTCTTT
CATSSNRVLVFF